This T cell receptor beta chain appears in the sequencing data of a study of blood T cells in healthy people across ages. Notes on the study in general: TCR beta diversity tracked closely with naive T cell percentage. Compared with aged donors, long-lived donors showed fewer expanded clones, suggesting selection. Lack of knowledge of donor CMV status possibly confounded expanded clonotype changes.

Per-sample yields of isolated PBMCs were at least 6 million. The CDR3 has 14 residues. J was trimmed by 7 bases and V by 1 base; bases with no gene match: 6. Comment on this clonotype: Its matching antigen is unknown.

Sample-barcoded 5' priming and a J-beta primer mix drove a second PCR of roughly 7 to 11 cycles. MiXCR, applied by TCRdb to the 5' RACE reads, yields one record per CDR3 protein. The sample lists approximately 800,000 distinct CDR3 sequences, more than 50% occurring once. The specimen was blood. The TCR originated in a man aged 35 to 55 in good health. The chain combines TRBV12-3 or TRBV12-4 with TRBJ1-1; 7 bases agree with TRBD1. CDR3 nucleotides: TGTGCCAGCAGTTTAGGACAGGGAGTATTTGAAGCTTTCTTT. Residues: CASSLGQGVFEAFF.